Listed here are 23 T cell receptor beta chains from one sample, sequenced in a study of T cell changes during pregnancy in multiple sclerosis. TCRdb's table, derived via immunoSEQ multiplex PCR, lists solely in-frame clones and lacks some. The sample carries around 59,000 clones, roughly 92% recorded once. Sequencing was performed on peripheral blood, taken in the first trimester of pregnancy. The receptors come from a female donor with multiple sclerosis, enrolled in a pregnancy study.

The chain employs TRBV5-1 and TRBJ1-5; a weak D match, TRBD1 (5 bases). Germline CDR1 reads SGHRS; CDR2 reads YFSETQ. With 4 bases removed from V and 6 bases from J, the gap between germline ends came to 14 bases. The CDR3 extends over 14 amino acids. The CDR3 nucleotides are TGCGCCAGCAGCCAGGGAGGGGAGGGTCAGCCCCAGCATTTT. Protein: CASSQGGEGQPQHF.

V gene TRBV19 combines with J gene TRBJ2-7; 11 bases line up with TRBD1. Trimming at V came to 5 bases and at J to 4 bases, leaving 13 bases not matched to a gene. Germline V CDR1 and CDR2: LNHDA, SQIVND (reference sequence). This CDR3 is built from 17 residues. The CDR3 loop is CASSLDSSGQGVYEQYF. Here the CDR3 DNA reads TGTGCCAGTAGTCTCGACTCCTCGGGACAGGGGGTATACGAGCAGTACTTC.

Details on this clone: The sample has other DNA sequences that encode this CDR3 too. The J gene is TRBJ1-6, the V gene TRBV4-3, with D possibly matching TRBD1 (5 bases). V was trimmed by 0 bases and J by 0 bases, leaving 18 bases between them. The CDR3 loop spans 20 amino acids. Germline V gives CDR1 LGHNA, CDR2 YSLEER. This CDR3 reads CASSQDHGQGSSSYNSPLHF. The CDR3 DNA reads TGCGCCAGCAGCCAAGATCATGGGCAGGGTTCGAGCTCCTATAATTCACCCCTCCACTTT.

V is TRBV18 and J is TRBJ1-1; D remains ambiguous. The CDR3 runs 14 residues. Trimming took 2 bases from V and 0 from J, leaving 7 bases between them. Germline V CDR1 and CDR2: KGHSH, LQKENI. The CDR3: CASSPGQLNTEAFF. The CDR3 nucleotides read TGTGCCAGCTCACCAGGGCAGCTGAACACTGAAGCTTTCTTT.

This clone occurred a few times. The chain carries TRBV12-5 and TRBJ1-3; 10 bases line up with TRBD1. The V gene end was trimmed by 4 bases and the J gene end by 5 bases; junction bases not matched to a gene: 8. Per germline, CDR1 LGHNT and CDR2 FRNRAP. This CDR3 spans 16 amino acids. DNA for the CDR3: TGTGCTAGTGGTTCCCTACCGGGACAGGGGAGAAACACCATATATTTT. It translates to CASGSLPGQGRNTIYF.

V is TRBV6-5 and J is TRBJ2-2; maybe TRBD1 (5 bases). Germline-derived CDR1 and CDR2 are MNHEY and SVGAGI. This CDR3 is 15 amino acids long. The V and J ends lost 6 bases and 3 bases respectively, with 14 bases between them. The CDR3, as DNA: TGTGCCAGCAGAAGTGTGACAGAAGACACCGGGGAGCTGTTTTTT. Amino acids: CASRSVTEDTGELFF.

The genes are TRBV19 and TRBJ1-2; D perhaps matches TRBD1 (5 bases). This CDR3 comprises 13 residues. Germline V gene data show CDR1 as LNHDA and CDR2 as SQIVND (reference sequence). Trimming cost V 4 bases and J 8 bases, with 14 bases left between them. The CDR3 DNA reads as TGTGCCAGTAGTACCGGGGGGGTTGAGGGCTACACCTTC. It yields the protein CASSTGGVEGYTF.

The V gene is TRBV5-1, the J gene TRBJ2-5; 7 nucleotides agree with TRBD1. The J call may be wrong; the DNA end is better matched by TRBJ2-7. Germline CDR1 is SGHRS and CDR2 is YFSETQ. The CDR3 has 14 amino acids. The CDR3 region has the DNA TGCGCCAGCAGCCCTGGGACAGCCACCTACGAGCAGTACTTC. Protein sequence: CASSPGTATYEQYF.

The chain couples TRBV18 to TRBJ2-2; perhaps TRBD1 as D (6 bases). With 2 bases removed from V and 3 bases from J, the gap between germline ends came to 10 bases. Per the germline V gene, CDR1 is KGHSH and CDR2 is LQKENI. The CDR3 length is 15 residues. The chain's CDR3 is CASSPNRVDTGELFF. CDR3 coding DNA: TGTGCCAGCTCACCAAACAGGGTTGACACCGGGGAGCTGTTTTTT. Full variable domain (remainder filled in from reference TRBV18 and TRBJ2-2): NAGVMQNPRHLVRRRGQEARLRCSPMKGHSHVYWYRQLPEEGLKFMVYLQKENIIDESGMPKERFSAEFPKEGPSILRIQQVVRGDSAAYFCASSPNRVDTGELFFGEGSRLTVL.

This sequence joins TRBV9 and TRBJ2-7, with D unclear. V was clipped by 4 bases and J by 1 base, with 6 bases between them. Germline V gene lookup returns CDR1 SGDLS and CDR2 YYNGEE. There are 12 residues in the CDR3. The chain's CDR3 is CASSPPSYEQYF. CDR3 in DNA: TGTGCCAGCAGCCCCCCTTCCTACGAGCAGTACTTC.

This chain joins TRBV4-3 and TRBJ2-1; a weak D match, TRBD1 (6 bases). The germline CDR1 and CDR2 sequences are LGHNA and YSLEER. V lost 3 bases and J lost 7, with 10 bases in between. The CDR3 is 13 residues long. This chain's CDR3 is CASSHSQGNEQFF. CDR3 nucleotide sequence: TGCGCCAGCAGCCACAGTCAGGGGAATGAGCAGTTCTTC.

The table lists this clone with a count of one. The chain recombines TRBV6-5 with TRBJ1-4; D remains ambiguous. Germline CDR1 is MNHEY and CDR2 is SVGAGI. CDR3 length: 14 amino acids. Trimming took 0 bases from V and 6 from J, leaving 8 bases between them. This chain's CDR3 is CASSYSRTDEKLFF. For the CDR3, the DNA is TGTGCCAGCAGTTACTCAAGGACTGATGAAAAACTGTTTTTT.

The rearrangement uses TRBV27 and TRBJ1-4; no clear D. The CDR3 contains 14 residues. V shed 4 bases and J shed 7 bases, with 13 bases lying between them. CDR1 and CDR2 from the germline V gene are MNHEY and SMNVEV (reference sequence). The CDR3 reads CASSYSHSPEKLFF. The DNA of the CDR3 is TGTGCCAGCAGTTACAGCCATTCACCTGAAAAACTGTTTTTT.

V and J are TRBV7-6 and TRBJ2-5, with D possibly TRBD2 on 6 matching bases. The CDR3 has 16 residues. V was trimmed by 0 bases and J by 5 bases, leaving 16 bases between them. The germline V gene has CDR1 SGHVS and CDR2 FNYEAQ. The CDR3 DNA reads as TGTGCCAGCAGCTTAGCAGGACTATCTTTCTTGGAGACCCAGTACTTC. The encoded protein is CASSLAGLSFLETQYF.

The rearrangement joins TRBV7-3 to TRBJ2-3, with TRBD2 matching over 12 bases. The CDR3 is 15 residues long. V gave up 5 bases and J gave up 6 bases; unmatched junction bases: 6. Germline CDR1 reads SGHTA; CDR2 reads FQGTGA. The CDR3 spells CASSPSGGAVDTQYF. The CDR3 DNA sequence: TGTGCCAGCAGCCCTAGCGGGGGGGCCGTGGATACGCAGTATTTT.

This chain joins TRBV2 and TRBJ1-1; 9 positions agree with TRBD1. V trimming: 5 bases; J trimming: 5 bases; junction bases outside the gene matches: 6. Germline V gives CDR1 SNHLY, CDR2 FYNNEI. The CDR3 extends over 14 amino acids. The CDR3 loop is CASSKGQGVTEAFF. CDR3 sequence (DNA): TGTGCCAGCAGTAAGGGACAGGGAGTGACTGAAGCTTTCTTT.

The chain couples TRBV5-4 to TRBJ1-3; D is possibly TRBD1 (5 bases). This CDR3 spans 15 amino acids. Germline V gene data show CDR1 as SGHNT and CDR2 as YYREEE (reference sequence). With 4 bases removed from V and 1 base from J, the gap between germline ends came to 12 bases. CDR3 DNA sequence: TGTGCCAGCAGCGTACAGGCCCCATCTGGAAACACCATATATTTT. Translating gives CASSVQAPSGNTIYF.

This chain connects TRBV2 to TRBJ1-1; maybe TRBD1 (5 bases). The CDR3 has 15 amino acids. V was shortened by 4 bases and J by 0 bases, with 12 bases between the two germline ends. The germline V gene has CDR1 SNHLY and CDR2 FYNNEI. The CDR3 loop is CASSVRQILNTEAFF. The CDR3 coding sequence is TGTGCCAGCAGTGTCCGACAGATTTTGAACACTGAAGCTTTCTTT. Based on the CDR3 plus reference TRBV2 and TRBJ1-1, the full variable domain is EPEVTQTPSHQVTQMGQEVILRCVPISNHLYFYWYRQILGQKVEFLVSFYNNEISEKSEIFDDQFSVERPDGSNFTLKIRSTKLEDSAMYFCASSVRQILNTEAFFGQGTRLTVV.

J is TRBJ1-2 and V is TRBV6-6; 8 nucleotides align to TRBD1. The germline V gene has CDR1 MNHNY and CDR2 SVGAGI (reference sequence). Trimming took 2 bases from V and 7 from J; bases not matched to a gene: 6. The CDR3 covers 14 residues. The DNA for the CDR3 is TGTGCCAGCAGTTACCGTGACAGGGGACGTGGCTACACCTTC. This encodes CASSYRDRGRGYTF.

J is TRBJ1-1 and V is TRBV7-3; D is possibly TRBD1 (6 bases). The CDR3 sequence is 14 residues long. Trimming removed 8 bases from V and 3 bases from J, with 16 bases in between. The germline V gene encodes CDR1 SGHTA and CDR2 FQGTGA. The CDR3 is CASGRGAGDTEAFF. The CDR3 DNA reads as TGTGCCAGCGGGAGGGGGGCCGGGGACACTGAAGCTTTCTTT.

The V gene is TRBV10-3, the J gene TRBJ2-1, with a possible D match to TRBD1 (5 bases). Germline CDR1 reads ENHRY; CDR2 reads SYGVKD. The CDR3 runs to 18 residues. V shed 2 bases and J shed 4 bases, with 21 bases lying between them. CDR3 in DNA: TGTGCCATCAGTGAGGAGGCGGCAGGGTATGCCCTGTACAATGAGCAGTTCTTC. Protein sequence: CAISEEAAGYALYNEQFF.

V and J are TRBV5-4 and TRBJ1-2; 10 nucleotides match TRBD1. From germline, CDR1 is SGHNT and CDR2 YYREEE (reference sequence). This CDR3 comprises 14 residues. The junction had 6 bases not matched to a gene; V was cut back by 4 bases and J by 6 bases. CDR3 DNA sequence: TGTGCCAGCAGCCCTGGGGGACAGGGGAATGGCTACACCTTC. It yields the protein CASSPGGQGNGYTF.

This sequence joins TRBV5-5 and TRBJ1-1; 12 positions agree with TRBD1. CDR1 and CDR2 (germline): SGHKS, YYEKEE (reference sequence). This CDR3 is built from 16 residues. V shed 1 base, J shed 6 bases, and the junction held 7 bases outside the gene matches. The CDR3 here is CASSLPGTGGASEAFF. As DNA, the CDR3 is TGTGCCAGCAGCTTGCCCGGGACAGGGGGCGCCTCTGAAGCTTTCTTT.